Below, 3 T cell receptor beta chains from the same sample are listed, as sequenced in a study of early T cells in non-severe SARS-CoV-2 infection. TCRdb reanalysed the 5' RACE reads using MiXCR and keeps one entry per CDR3 protein. The data contain about 61,000 distinct CDR3 sequences, 12% of them singletons. Material: whole blood, obtained at baseline. These receptors were collected from an adult who was a healthcare worker with PCR-confirmed SARS-CoV-2 infection or an uninfected control (not recorded which). The donor label of this sample is uncertain.

This clonotype was found many times. The V call is TRBV4-1, the J call TRBJ2-7, with D possibly TRBD1 on 5 matching bases. V was cut by 0 bases and J by 3 bases, with 15 bases left in between. CDR1 is MGHRA and CDR2 is YSYEKL in the germline V gene. This CDR3 has 16 residues. The CDR3 loop reads CASSQDRQGGIYEQYV. In nucleotides, the CDR3 is TGCGCCAGCAGCCAAGATCGGCAGGGTGGAATCTACGAGCAGTACGTC.

The rearrangement links TRBV12-3 or TRBV12-4 to TRBJ2-3; 8 bases align to TRBD2. Germline trimming cut 6 bases from V and 6 bases from J; bases unmatched to any gene: 8. This CDR3 comprises 14 residues. The CDR3 sequence is CASRVAGRLDTQYF. The CDR3 DNA is TGTGCCAGCAGAGTAGCGGGGAGGCTTGATACGCAGTATTTT.

At least ten counts were recorded for this clonotype. This sequence joins TRBV7-3 and TRBJ2-2; 10 nucleotides match TRBD2. The CDR3 extends over 16 amino acids. Germline trimming cut 5 bases from V and 8 bases from J; bases unmatched to any gene: 11. Germline V gene sequence: CDR1 SGHTA, CDR2 FQGTGA. The CDR3, as DNA: TGTGCCAGCAGCCCACAAGGACTAGCGGTGCCGGGGGAGCTGTTTTTT. The encoded protein is CASSPQGLAVPGELFF.